This T cell receptor (beta chain) was observed in a study of blood T cells in healthy people across ages (dated by TCRdb to 2015 to 2017). Regarding the study in general: In model experiments, template switching captured about one uniquely barcoded TCR beta cDNA molecule for every two T cells. Age-related changes in TCR beta repertoire diversity were measured in the study by deep sequencing normalized with unique cDNA molecular identifiers. Donors were grouped into four age groups: young (average roughly 16 years), middle-aged (about 38), aged (around 56) and long-lived (approximately 75). To avoid experimental bias, donors of different ages were distributed randomly across sequencing lanes. The study analyzed two additional independent replicas of 1 million unique cDNA reads from the same blood draw for two donors, one aged 18 to 29 and one aged 80 or older.

This clonotype appeared many times. Its antigen is unknown. Base qualities are not recorded, but no much larger clone differs from it by a single base. Library method: 5' RACE. Sequencing was performed on an Illumina HiSeq 2500. The second PCR ran for about 6 to 11 cycles and used a J-beta primer mix along with a sample-barcoded 5' primer. A template-switch 5' adaptor carrying 12 random nucleotides introduced a unique molecular identifier onto each TCR beta cDNA molecule. At least 3 million CDR3-containing paired-end reads were obtained from each sample. All of the RNA was converted into first-strand cDNA using the Mint cDNA synthesis kit, with a TRBC-specific oligonucleotide serving as the primer. Following uracil-DNA glycosylase treatment, all cDNA underwent a first 18-cycle PCR with the universal primers M1SS and BC2_uni_R. Per the original workflow: For normalization, 1 million high-quality reads, each with a distinct molecular identifier, were randomly selected from each sample. Instead of being binned into consensus sequences, reads that shared molecular identifiers were thrown out. MiTCR, with a Q25 quality threshold and the strictest error-elimination algorithm, was used for CDR3 identification, clonotype clustering and error correction. Lower-bound total TCR beta diversity was estimated with a nonparametric unseen species model using Euler transformation. TCRdb applied fastp at Q25 and MiXCR to the public reads, then kept only in-frame beta chains. Each entry merges the rows of one CDR3 protein and shows their most common DNA and genes. The V and J calls were not made by the authors but by TCRdb's processing. The sample table shows hundreds of thousands of distinct CDR3 sequences, and roughly 64% are seen once. The top ten hold over 20% of the sample.

The donors were roughly 39 Caucasian individuals from Russia, aged roughly 6 to 90 years, who were systemically healthy. Each donor gave about 9.7 milliliters of peripheral blood, drawn into EDTA-treated Vacutainer tubes. Ficoll-Paque density-gradient centrifugation was used to isolate PBMCs, with at least 7 million per sample. Total RNA, at least 5 micrograms per sample, was extracted from PBMCs with Trizol reagent. For every donor, flow cytometry on a PBMC aliquot measured the percentage of naive CD45RAhigh/CD27high T cells. V is reduced by 5 bases and J by 0 bases, leaving a spacing of 14 bases between them. From the cysteine up to the phenylalanine, the CDR3 has a length of 15 residues. Of the read, only the CDR3 DNA is kept; its 45 bases are in frame from base 1. CDR1 and CDR2 (SGHTA, FQGNSA) derive from the germline V gene. What the authors observed across the whole study: Observed TCR beta diversity per million T cells fell roughly linearly with age, and a significant reduction was already apparent by age roughly 40. Because the CMV infection status of the donors was unknown, age-related changes in expanded clonotypes may potentially have been confounded. Conclusive comparison of naive and antigen-experienced compartments was prevented by the profiling of bulk unsorted PBMCs. Estimates of total diversity based on one million sequenced T cells were considered lower bounds and underestimates. The percentage of naive T cells measured by flow cytometry correlated strongly with observed TCR beta diversity. Compared with the aged group, more naive CD4+ T cells, fewer expanded clones and increased TCR diversity were shown by the long-lived group, suggesting age selection.

This clonotype was obtained from a man aged 25 to 40 in good health. The rearrangement joined TRBV7-2 to TRBJ2-7; the D gene could be either TRBD1 or TRBD2, each agreeing at 5 bases. Input material: blood. DNA sequence: TGTGCCAGCAGCCCCCTGAGGGGACGCTCCTACGAGCAGTACTTC. Its protein product is CASSPLRGRSYEQYF.